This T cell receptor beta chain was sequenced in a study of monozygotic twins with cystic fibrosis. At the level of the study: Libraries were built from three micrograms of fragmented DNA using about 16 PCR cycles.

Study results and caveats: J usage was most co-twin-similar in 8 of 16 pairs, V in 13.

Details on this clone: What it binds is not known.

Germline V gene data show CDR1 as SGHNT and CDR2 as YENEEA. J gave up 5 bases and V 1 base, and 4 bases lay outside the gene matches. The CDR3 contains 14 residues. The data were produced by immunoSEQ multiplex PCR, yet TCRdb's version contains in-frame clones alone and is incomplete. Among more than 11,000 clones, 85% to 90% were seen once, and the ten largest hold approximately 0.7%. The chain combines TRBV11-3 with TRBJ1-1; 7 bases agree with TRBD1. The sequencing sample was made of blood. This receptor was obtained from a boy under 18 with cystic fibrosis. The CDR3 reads CASSLGGGGTEAFF. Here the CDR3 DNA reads TGTGCCAGCAGCTTAGGAGGGGGCGGGACTGAAGCTTTCTTT.